Each of the 14 T cell receptor beta chains below was sequenced from the same sample in a study of Graves' ophthalmopathy and Graves' hyperthyroidism. Amplification from RNA transcripts yielded the TCR beta CDR3 regions. The first round was an RT-PCR with HTBI primers, and the second round was a multiplex PCR. TCRdb re-called the multiplex PCR reads through MiXCR, storing one row per CDR3 protein. This repertoire shows about 620,000 distinct CDR3 sequences, around a fifth found once; its top ten account for approximately 7%. The sample taken for sequencing was peripheral blood. These receptor sequences come from a woman younger than 35 with stable Graves' hyperthyroidism. Some clones in this sample may be carry-over from other donors' samples.

This clonotype was detected only a few times. The V call is TRBV6-5, the J call TRBJ1-4; weak D call: TRBD1 (6 bases). This CDR3 contains 14 residues. Trimming left V 2 bases short and J 6 bases short, with 10 bases between. The germline V gene encodes CDR1 MNHEY and CDR2 SVGAGI. CDR3 sequence: CASSYGGAHEKLFF. The CDR3 DNA sequence: TGTGCCAGCAGTTACGGGGGCGCCCATGAAAAACTGTTTTTT.

The chain uses TRBV2 and TRBJ2-2; a weak D match, TRBD2 (5 bases). Germline values: CDR1 SNHLY, CDR2 FYNNEI. V shed 3 bases and J shed 5 bases, with 16 bases lying between them. There are 16 residues in the CDR3. The CDR3 DNA sequence: TGTGCCAGCAGTGAGCCGGGTAGCGTGGGGACCGGGGAGCTGTTTTTT. It encodes CASSEPGSVGTGELFF.

This clonotype came up many times. The chain uses TRBV12-3 or TRBV12-4 and TRBJ2-5; D not certain. The CDR3 sequence is 11 residues long. V shed 3 bases and J shed 8 bases, with 7 bases lying between them. In DNA form, the CDR3 reads TGTGCCAGCAGTTTTCGACAAACCCAGTACTTC. It is translated as CASSFRQTQYF.

In the case of this clonotype: A much larger clone lies a single base off, so this may be a read error. The chain joins TRBV2 to TRBJ1-1, with TRBD1 matching 10 bases. Germline V gene lookup returns CDR1 SNHLY and CDR2 FYNNEI. This CDR3 is 14 amino acids long. CDR3 loop: CASIGQGGNTGAFF. In DNA, the CDR3 is TGTGCCAGCATTGGACAGGGGGGGAACACTGGAGCTTTCTTT.

To note about this clonotype: This sequence may be a read error, since a much larger clone differs from it by one base. This sequence joins TRBV20-1 and TRBJ2-7; D ambiguous. The CDR3 is 12 amino acids. Trimming stripped 0 bases from V and 5 bases from J, with 8 bases between. CDR1 is DFQATT, CDR2 SNEGSKA, per germline (reference sequence). CDR3 residues: CSAREHGDEQYF. The CDR3 coding sequence is TGCAGTGCTAGAGAACATGGCGACGAGCAGTACTTC.

Only one count was recorded for this clonotype. The gene calls are TRBV6-1 and TRBJ2-5; TRBD2 agrees at 10 bases. Germline loops: CDR1 MNHNS, CDR2 SASEGT. The ends lost 3 bases at V and 4 bases at J; junction bases unmatched: 5. The CDR3 extends over 15 amino acids. The CDR3 loop is CASSDVAGGTETQYF. The DNA for the CDR3 is TGTGCCAGCAGTGATGTAGCGGGGGGCACAGAGACCCAGTACTTC.

The table lists this clonotype with a few counts. This chain uses TRBV2 with TRBJ2-7; 10 bases line up with TRBD2. Germline assignment: CDR1 SNHLY and CDR2 FYNNEI. V dropped 10 bases and J dropped 2; count of bases not matched to a gene: 17. The CDR3 contains 17 residues. CDR3 coding DNA: TGTGCCATCAAACGTCGACCCCGGACTAGCGGTCCCTACGAGCAGTACTTC. This encodes CAIKRRPRTSGPYEQYF.

V usage is TRBV10-3 and J usage is TRBJ1-1; D is possibly TRBD1 (5 bases). From germline, CDR1 is ENHRY and CDR2 SYGVKD. Between the trimmed V and J ends, which lost 8 bases and 4 bases, there was a span of 14 bases. The CDR3 sequence is 13 residues long. CDR3 in amino acids: CAIPPRGGTEAFF. CDR3 sequence (DNA): TGTGCCATCCCTCCTCGGGGGGGCACTGAAGCTTTCTTT.

This clonotype came up many times. V is TRBV6-5 and J is TRBJ2-7; D possibly matches TRBD1 or TRBD2 (5 bases each). The CDR3 has 16 amino acids. CDR1 and CDR2 (germline): MNHEY, SVGAGI. V dropped 0 bases and J dropped 3 bases, with 15 bases sitting between them. CDR3 bases: TGTGCCAGCAGTTACTCCAGACCGGGACGGAACTACGAGCAGTACTTC. The encoded protein is CASSYSRPGRNYEQYF.

In this sample, this clonotype turned up many times. The chain couples TRBV29-1 to TRBJ1-2; 8 positions agree with TRBD1. V was clipped by 3 bases and J by 6 bases; unmatched bases: 3. The V gene's germline CDR1 is SQVTM and CDR2 ANQGSEA. This CDR3 spans 12 amino acids. The CDR3 region has the DNA TGCAGCGTTGAGGGGACAGGCGATGGCTACACCTTC. Translated, it gives CSVEGTGDGYTF.

This clonotype came up many times. The V and J genes are TRBV12-3 or TRBV12-4 and TRBJ2-2; perhaps TRBD1 as D (5 bases). The CDR3 has 14 amino acids. V shed 6 bases and J shed 2 bases, with 10 bases lying between them. The CDR3 region is CASRPTGNTGELFF. As DNA, the CDR3 is TGTGCCAGCAGACCAACAGGAAACACCGGGGAGCTGTTTTTT.

Many counts were recorded for this clonotype. Sequence at one end of the junction differs from germline and may be a read error. The gene calls are TRBV5-1 and TRBJ1-6, with D uncertain. The germline V gene has CDR1 SGHRS and CDR2 YFSETQ. The CDR3 is 14 amino acids. CDR3 protein: CASKSGIAYSPLHF. The CDR3 DNA reads as TGCGCAAGCAAATCCGGGATCGCATATTCACCCCTCCACTTT.

J is TRBJ1-5 and V is TRBV19; tentatively, D is TRBD1 (5 bases). Germline V gene sequence: CDR1 LNHDA, CDR2 SQIVND (reference sequence). Trimming took off 4 bases at V and 6 bases at J, with 16 bases between the two ends. This CDR3 spans 15 amino acids. The CDR3 region is CASSKGWGPGQPQHF. The CDR3 nucleotides are TGTGCCAGTAGTAAGGGATGGGGCCCAGGTCAGCCCCAGCATTTT.

The sample holds a few counts of this clonotype. This chain links TRBV5-1 with TRBJ2-2; a possible D gene is TRBD1 (5 bases). This CDR3 contains 16 residues. Trimming stripped 2 bases from V and 1 base from J, with 12 bases between. Germline CDR1 is SGHRS and CDR2 is YFSETQ. The CDR3 DNA is TGCGCCAGCAGCTTTAGCAGGGTCGGGAACACCGGGGAGCTGTTTTTT. Translated, it gives CASSFSRVGNTGELFF.